A selection of T cell receptor beta chains follows, all from one sample in a study of early stage breast cancer tumors. Assay used: immunoSEQ multiplex PCR; TCRdb lists only in-frame clones, some missing. Of 32,000 or so clones detected, under 75% appear once; the ten largest clones hold roughly 31%. The sequenced sample was blood. These receptors all come from a person aged 50-59 years with breast cancer. The CDR3 runs from the conserved cysteine through the conserved F or W. Each record gives: D gene, V gene, clone size, J gene, CDR3 DNA, CDR3 protein. A D gene is named only where the DNA matches it firmly. Clone size, where shown, is once, few, many, or a class for clones that have expanded.

D gene: -; V gene: TRBV18; clone size: -; J gene: TRBJ1-2; CDR3 DNA: TGTGCCAGCTCACCAGGGGGGGACGGCTATGGCTACACCTTC; CDR3 protein: CASSPGGDGYGYTF
D gene: TRBD1; V gene: TRBV6-5; clone size: -; J gene: TRBJ2-1; CDR3 DNA: TGTGCCAGCAGTTCGCCCTTGGACAGGAGGAATGAGCAGTTCTTC; CDR3 protein: CASSSPLDRRNEQFF
D gene: -; V gene: TRBV19; clone size: -; J gene: TRBJ2-1; CDR3 DNA: TGTGCCAGTAGTATAGCGGGAGAGGCTTACAATGAGCAGTTCTTC; CDR3 protein: CASSIAGEAYNEQFF
D gene: TRBD1; V gene: TRBV7-3; clone size: -; J gene: TRBJ1-5; CDR3 DNA: TGTGCCAGCAGCTCGATGATCACCCGAGGACAGGGGAGGCAGCCCCAGCATTTT; CDR3 protein: CASSSMITRGQGRQPQHF
D gene: -; V gene: TRBV28; clone size: -; J gene: TRBJ1-4; CDR3 DNA: TGTGCCAGCAGTTTAGGAACAGGGTTGGATGAAAAACTGTTTTTT; CDR3 protein: CASSLGTGLDEKLFF
D gene: -; V gene: TRBV28; clone size: -; J gene: TRBJ2-7; CDR3 DNA: TGTGCCAGCAGCCCAGGGAATGGCTACGAGCAGTACTTC; CDR3 protein: CASSPGNGYEQYF
D gene: TRBD2; V gene: TRBV6-5; clone size: -; J gene: TRBJ2-3; CDR3 DNA: TGTGCCAGCAGCCTAGCGGGCCGCACAGATACGCAGTATTTT; CDR3 protein: CASSLAGRTDTQYF
D gene: -; V gene: TRBV19; clone size: -; J gene: TRBJ2-7; CDR3 DNA: TGTGCCAGTAGTAAGGGGAGTAGCGCGGCTTACGAGCAGTACTTC; CDR3 protein: CASSKGSSAAYEQYF
D gene: -; V gene: TRBV15; clone size: few; J gene: TRBJ1-3; CDR3 DNA: TGTGCCACCAGCAGGGCAACAGGTGCCTCTGGAAACACCATATATTTT; CDR3 protein: CATSRATGASGNTIYF
D gene: -; V gene: TRBV30; clone size: -; J gene: TRBJ2-2; CDR3 DNA: TGTGCCTGCCGAGGGCTATCGATCACCGGGGAGCTGTTTTTT; CDR3 protein: CACRGLSITGELFF
D gene: TRBD2; V gene: TRBV30; clone size: -; J gene: TRBJ2-3; CDR3 DNA: TGTGCCTGGAGGGGTCTAGCGGGAGGCGGGTCCTTGGCAGATACGCAGTATTTT; CDR3 protein: CAWRGLAGGGSLADTQYF
D gene: -; V gene: TRBV6-1; clone size: -; J gene: TRBJ1-3; CDR3 DNA: TGTGCCAGCCACCCCTCCTCTGGAAACACCATATATTTT; CDR3 protein: CASHPSSGNTIYF
D gene: -; V gene: TRBV7-7; clone size: -; J gene: TRBJ2-2; CDR3 DNA: TGTGCTAGCAGCTCCCTTGTTGGGGGGACCGGGGAGCTGTTTTTT; CDR3 protein: CASSSLVGGTGELFF
D gene: -; V gene: TRBV29-1; clone size: few; J gene: TRBJ1-2; CDR3 DNA: TGCAGCGTTGAGGGGGCCCCTTTCCATGGCTACACCTTC; CDR3 protein: CSVEGAPFHGYTF
D gene: -; V gene: TRBV7-8; clone size: -; J gene: TRBJ2-3; CDR3 DNA: TGTGCCACTATGGCCGGGGCATTTGTGGATACGCAGTATTTT; CDR3 protein: CATMAGAFVDTQYF
D gene: TRBD2; V gene: TRBV7-9; clone size: -; J gene: TRBJ2-1; CDR3 DNA: TGTGCCAGCAGCCCCTGGGAGCGGGAGTTGGATGAGCAGTTCTTC; CDR3 protein: CASSPWERELDEQFF
D gene: TRBD2; V gene: TRBV4-2; clone size: -; J gene: TRBJ2-1; CDR3 DNA: TGTGCCAGCAGCCAGGGGACTAGCGGGAGTCACAATGAGCAGTTCTTC; CDR3 protein: CASSQGTSGSHNEQFF
D gene: -; V gene: TRBV6-1; clone size: once; J gene: TRBJ2-7; CDR3 DNA: TGTGCCAGCAGGAGTTACGGAGGGACCTACGAGCAGTACTTC; CDR3 protein: CASRSYGGTYEQYF
D gene: -; V gene: TRBV5-4; clone size: -; J gene: TRBJ2-3; CDR3 DNA: TGTGCCAGCAGCGGGGGAGCTAGCCCTAAAACAGATACGCAGTATTTT; CDR3 protein: CASSGGASPKTDTQYF
D gene: -; V gene: TRBV11-2; clone size: -; J gene: TRBJ1-1; CDR3 DNA: TGTGCCAGCAGCTTAGACCGGGGGTGGGGGGAAGCTTTCTTT; CDR3 protein: CASSLDRGWGEAFF
D gene: TRBD2; V gene: TRBV7-3; clone size: -; J gene: TRBJ2-3; CDR3 DNA: TGTGCCAGCAGCTCCTTTAGCGGGGGCACAGATACGCAGTATTTT; CDR3 protein: CASSSFSGGTDTQYF
D gene: -; V gene: TRBV7-9; clone size: few; J gene: TRBJ1-2; CDR3 DNA: TGTGCCAGCAGCCATCCGGGAGGGCTTAACTATGGCTACACCTTC; CDR3 protein: CASSHPGGLNYGYTF
D gene: -; V gene: TRBV7-9; clone size: once; J gene: TRBJ2-5; CDR3 DNA: TGTGCCAGCAGCTTATCCTGGACAGAAGAGACCCAGTACTTC; CDR3 protein: CASSLSWTEETQYF
D gene: -; V gene: TRBV7-9; clone size: once; J gene: TRBJ1-5; CDR3 DNA: TGTGCCAGCAGGTTTCGGCCGTCGGTTGATCAGCCCCAGCATTTT; CDR3 protein: CASRFRPSVDQPQHF
D gene: TRBD1; V gene: TRBV5-1; clone size: -; J gene: TRBJ2-3; CDR3 DNA: TGCGCCAGCAGCTCCCTCCGGGACAGGCTCACAGATACGCAGTATTTT; CDR3 protein: CASSSLRDRLTDTQYF
D gene: -; V gene: TRBV18; clone size: -; J gene: TRBJ2-5; CDR3 DNA: TGTGCCAGCTCAAGGGGACCCAGGCAGGTGGAGACCCAGTACTTC; CDR3 protein: CASSRGPRQVETQYF
D gene: TRBD1; V gene: TRBV2; clone size: few; J gene: TRBJ1-5; CDR3 DNA: TGTGCCAGCAGGGGACAGGGGAATCAGCCCCAGCATTTT; CDR3 protein: CASRGQGNQPQHF
D gene: -; V gene: TRBV30; clone size: -; J gene: TRBJ1-1; CDR3 DNA: TGTGCCTGGGGGAAAGACAGCTTGAACACTGAAGCTTTCTTT; CDR3 protein: CAWGKDSLNTEAFF
D gene: -; V gene: TRBV25-1; clone size: -; J gene: TRBJ1-5; CDR3 DNA: TGTGCCAGCAGTGAAGCCGAAGGAGAGCCCCAGCATTTT; CDR3 protein: CASSEAEGEPQHF
D gene: TRBD2; V gene: TRBV19; clone size: -; J gene: TRBJ2-3; CDR3 DNA: TGTGCCAGTAGTATCGGAGCGGGAGGGCCGGGTACGCAGTATTTT; CDR3 protein: CASSIGAGGPGTQYF
D gene: TRBD1; V gene: TRBV27; clone size: -; J gene: TRBJ2-7; CDR3 DNA: TGTGCCAGCAGTTACTTTTCCGGGACAGGAGCCTACGAGCAGTACTTC; CDR3 protein: CASSYFSGTGAYEQYF
D gene: -; V gene: TRBV5-1; clone size: few; J gene: TRBJ1-4; CDR3 DNA: TGCGCCAGCAGCTTGGTGGCAGGGAGAGAAAAACTGTTTTTT; CDR3 protein: CASSLVAGREKLFF
D gene: TRBD1; V gene: TRBV18; clone size: medium-sized; J gene: TRBJ1-2; CDR3 DNA: TGTGCCAGCTCACCCCGACCGGGACAGGGCAAGAAAGGCTACACCTTC; CDR3 protein: CASSPRPGQGKKGYTF
D gene: -; V gene: TRBV20-1; clone size: -; J gene: TRBJ2-7; CDR3 DNA: TGCAGTGCTAGGAGTGCCTACGAGCAGTACTTC; CDR3 protein: CSARSAYEQYF
D gene: -; V gene: TRBV12-5; clone size: -; J gene: TRBJ1-5; CDR3 DNA: TGTGCTAGTGGCCCTAAGAAGGGGATGAGCAATCAGCCCCAGCATTTT; CDR3 protein: CASGPKKGMSNQPQHF
D gene: TRBD1; V gene: TRBV19; clone size: -; J gene: TRBJ2-1; CDR3 DNA: TGTGCCAGTAGTATAACAGGGGGTACCTACAATGAGCAGTTCTTC; CDR3 protein: CASSITGGTYNEQFF
D gene: -; V gene: TRBV4-2; clone size: -; J gene: TRBJ2-2; CDR3 DNA: TGTGCCAGCAGCCAAGGGACAGAGCGCACCGGGGAGCTGTTTTTT; CDR3 protein: CASSQGTERTGELFF
D gene: TRBD2; V gene: TRBV19; clone size: once; J gene: TRBJ2-3; CDR3 DNA: TGTGCCAGTAGTATGCCTAGCGGGAACACAGATACGCAGTATTTT; CDR3 protein: CASSMPSGNTDTQYF
D gene: -; V gene: TRBV7-2; clone size: -; J gene: TRBJ2-4; CDR3 DNA: TGTGCCAGCAGCACAACACGGGATATAAACATTCAGTACTTC; CDR3 protein: CASSTTRDINIQYF